This T cell receptor beta chain was recorded in a study of Graves' ophthalmopathy and Graves' hyperthyroidism. Study-wide results and limits: Blood repertoires reportedly contained most expanded thyroid clonotypes above 0.001 frequency.

At least ten counts were recorded for this clonotype. Its target is not known. RNA transcripts were the source from which TCR beta CDR3 regions were amplified. HTBI-primed RT-PCR formed the first round, and a multiplex PCR formed the second. One entry per CDR3 protein results from TCRdb running MiXCR on the multiplex PCR reads. The repertoire consists of under 350,000 distinct CDR3 sequences, with roughly a sixth occurring once and the leading ten covering roughly an eighth. This CDR3 spans 16 amino acids. Germline values: CDR1 SEHNR, CDR2 FQNEAQ (reference sequence). The V and J ends lost 5 bases and 9 bases, in that order; junction bases with no gene match: 17.

This rearrangement joins TRBV7-9 to TRBJ2-5; 8 positions match TRBD2. Material for sequencing was peripheral blood. This clonotype originated in an adult man with Graves' ophthalmopathy. In DNA, the CDR3 is TGTGCCAGCAGCCCCCCCGGGACTAGGGGGGTAGGGGCCCAGTACTTC. Protein product: CASSPPGTRGVGAQYF. Filled out from reference TRBV7-9 and TRBJ2-5, the complete variable domain reads DTGVSQNPRHKITKRGQNVTFRCDPISEHNRLYWYRQTLGQGPEFLTYFQNEAQLEKSRLLSDRFSAERPKGSFSTLEIQRTEQGDSAMYLCASSPPGTRGVGAQYFGPGTRLLVL.